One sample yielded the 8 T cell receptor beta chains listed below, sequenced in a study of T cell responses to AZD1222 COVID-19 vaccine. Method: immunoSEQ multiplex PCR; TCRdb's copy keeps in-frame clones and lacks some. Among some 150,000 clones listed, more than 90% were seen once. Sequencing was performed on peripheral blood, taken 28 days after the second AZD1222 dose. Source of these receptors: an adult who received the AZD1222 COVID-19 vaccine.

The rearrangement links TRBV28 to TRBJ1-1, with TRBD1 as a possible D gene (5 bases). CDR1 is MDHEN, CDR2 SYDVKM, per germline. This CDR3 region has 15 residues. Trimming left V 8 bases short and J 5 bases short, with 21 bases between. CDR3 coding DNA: TGTGCCAGCCCTCCTCCGGGGGGGGGTGGGACTGAAGCTTTCTTT. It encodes CASPPPGGGGTEAFF.

The DNA of the CDR3 is TGTGCCACCCACCCCGGGGGGCGGGAAAAAAGCAATCAGCCCCAGCATTTT. Its translation: CATHPGGREKSNQPQHF. The chain joins TRBV5-4 to TRBJ1-5; D is perhaps TRBD1 (6 bases). Germline V lookup: CDR1 SGHNT, CDR2 YYREEE (reference sequence). The CDR3 runs 17 residues. The V gene lost 9 bases and the J gene lost 1 base, with 23 bases spanning the gap.

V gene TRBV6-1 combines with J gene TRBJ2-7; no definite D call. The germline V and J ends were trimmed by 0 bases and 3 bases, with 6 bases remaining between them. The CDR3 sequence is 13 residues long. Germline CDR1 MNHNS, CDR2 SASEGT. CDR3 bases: TGTGCCAGCAGTGAAGCGCAGGTCTACGAGCAGTACTTC. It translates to CASSEAQVYEQYF.

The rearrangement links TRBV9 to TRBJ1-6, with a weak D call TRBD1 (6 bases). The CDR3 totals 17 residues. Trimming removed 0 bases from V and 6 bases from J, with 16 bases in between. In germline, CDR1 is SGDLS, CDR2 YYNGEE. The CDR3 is CASSVEANRAPNSPLHF. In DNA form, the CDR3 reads TGTGCCAGCAGCGTAGAGGCCAACAGGGCTCCTAATTCACCCCTCCACTTT.

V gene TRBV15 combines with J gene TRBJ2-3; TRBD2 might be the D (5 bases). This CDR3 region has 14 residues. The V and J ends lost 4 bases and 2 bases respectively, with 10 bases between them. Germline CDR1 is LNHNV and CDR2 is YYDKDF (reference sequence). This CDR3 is CATSTSTNTDTQYF. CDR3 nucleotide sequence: TGTGCCACCAGCACTAGCACTAACACAGATACGCAGTATTTT.

The CDR3 loop is CASSPTVNGGPYNEQFF. The DNA of the CDR3 is TGTGCCAGCTCCCCCACCGTAAACGGGGGTCCCTACAATGAGCAGTTCTTC. The J gene is TRBJ2-1, the V gene TRBV18; D possibly corresponds to TRBD2 (6 bases). V shed 6 bases and J shed 2 bases, with 20 bases lying between them. The CDR3 totals 17 residues. Germline CDR1 reads KGHSH; CDR2 reads LQKENI.

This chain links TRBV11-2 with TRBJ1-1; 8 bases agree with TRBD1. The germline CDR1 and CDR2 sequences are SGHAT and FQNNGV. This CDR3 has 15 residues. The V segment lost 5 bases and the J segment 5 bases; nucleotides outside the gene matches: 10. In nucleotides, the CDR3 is TGTGCCAGCAGCGCACAGCGTACAGGGGGAACTGAAGCTTTCTTT. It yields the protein CASSAQRTGGTEAFF.

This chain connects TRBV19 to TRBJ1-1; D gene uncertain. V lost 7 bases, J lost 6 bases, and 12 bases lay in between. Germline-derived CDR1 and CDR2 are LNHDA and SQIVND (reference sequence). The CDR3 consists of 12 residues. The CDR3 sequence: CASILEGAEAFF. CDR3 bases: TGTGCCAGTATCCTGGAGGGTGCTGAAGCTTTCTTT.